This T cell receptor (beta chain) was recorded in a study of cytomegalovirus exposure and HLA in healthy donors. Study-level results: Sequence variants that were highly shared formed a cluster that was likely a sequencing artifact.

About this clone: The antigen is undetermined.

CDR3 length equals 19 residues. In germline, CDR1 is SGDLS, CDR2 YYNGEE. Unmatched junction bases numbered 11, after V lost 3 bases and J lost 0 bases. PCR was performed using 60 Vbeta and 13 Jbeta primers. Some clones are missing from TCRdb's copy, which holds only in-frame ones; the method was immunoSEQ multiplex PCR. The sample has under 200,000 clones, approximately 67% seen once; the top ten hold around 3.2%. The receptor's source is a man aged 35 to 55 in good health and CMV-seronegative. The gene calls are TRBV9 and TRBJ2-6; 8 bases fit TRBD1. Sequencing used PBMCs. Written as DNA, the CDR3 is TGTGCCAGCAGCGGTTCCGGGACAGGCTTTCGCTCTGGGGCCAACGTCCTGACTTTC. Translated, it gives CASSGSGTGFRSGANVLTF.